A selection of T cell receptor beta chains follows, all from one sample in a study of T cell responses to AZD1222 COVID-19 vaccine. The protocol was immunoSEQ multiplex PCR, while the TCRdb copy is restricted to in-frame clones and leaves out a portion. The data contain more than 140,000 clones, approximately 88% of them singletons. The input for sequencing was peripheral blood, taken on day 0 of AZD1222 vaccination. The receptor source for this set is an adult in good health. CDR3s include the opening cysteine and the closing phenylalanine or tryptophan. A D gene is named only where the DNA matches it firmly. The size field is filled for only some rows; it gives once, few, many or a size class.

v_gene	d_gene	abundance	j_gene	CDR3nt	CDR3aa
TRBV5-1	TRBD2	few	TRBJ2-3	TGCGCCAGCAGCTTGGTGGCTAGCGGTCGCACAGATACGCAGTATTTT	CASSLVASGRTDTQYF
TRBV20-1	NA	NA	TRBJ2-1	TGCAGTGCTAATGAGGGGGCCTACAATGAGCAGTTCTTC	CSANEGAYNEQFF
TRBV7-9	NA	NA	TRBJ1-2	TGTGCCAGCAGCTTAGAAGGGGCTAACTATGGCTACACCTTC	CASSLEGANYGYTF
TRBV5-1	NA	few	TRBJ2-1	TGCGCCAGCAGCTTGGCGTCCCCTAGCACATTGAATGAGCAGTTCTTC	CASSLASPSTLNEQFF
TRBV11-3	NA	NA	TRBJ1-1	TGTGCCAGCAGCCCCGAAGGGGCGAACACTGAAGCTTTCTTT	CASSPEGANTEAFF
TRBV7-2	NA	NA	TRBJ1-5	TGTGCCAGCAGCCCAGAGGGGCGAAGCAATCAGCCCCAGCATTTT	CASSPEGRSNQPQHF
TRBV7-8	NA	NA	TRBJ2-3	TGTGCCAGCAGCTTGCCGGGGGGCTCCCATACGCAGTATTTT	CASSLPGGSHTQYF
TRBV19	NA	NA	TRBJ2-7	TGTGCCAGTAGTCCCATGGGCGGGATCGCCTACGAGCAGTACTTC	CASSPMGGIAYEQYF
TRBV7-2	TRBD2	NA	TRBJ2-1	TGTGCCAGCAGCTTGACTAGCGGGAGGGCCTCGTACAATGAGCAGTTCTTC	CASSLTSGRASYNEQFF
TRBV7-9	NA	NA	TRBJ2-4	TGTGCCAGCGCGACGGCCAAAAACATTCAGTACTTC	CASATAKNIQYF
TRBV5-6	NA	NA	TRBJ2-1	TGTGCCAGCAGCCCCGTCGGGGTGAGGGATGAGCAGTTCTTC	CASSPVGVRDEQFF
TRBV13	NA	NA	TRBJ1-2	TGTGCCAGCAGCTTAAGATTGGCAGGGCCCCTCTATGGCTACACCTTC	CASSLRLAGPLYGYTF
TRBV24-1	NA	NA	TRBJ1-6	TGTGCCACCAGTGATGGGAGCAGGGGCAATTCACCCCTCCACTTT	CATSDGSRGNSPLHF
TRBV2	TRBD2	NA	TRBJ2-7	TGTGCCAGCAAGCGGTCTAGCGGGAGCTACGAGCAGTACTTC	CASKRSSGSYEQYF
TRBV3-1/TRBV3-2	NA	NA	TRBJ2-3	TGTGCCAGCAGCCAGCGAATGGGCCGGGCAGATACGCAGTATTTT	CASSQRMGRADTQYF
TRBV6-2/TRBV6-3	TRBD1	NA	TRBJ1-2	TGTGCCAGCAGTTACAAGGGGAAAACCTCCGGACAGGGGGCAGAAGGCTACACCTTC	CASSYKGKTSGQGAEGYTF
TRBV7-9	NA	few	TRBJ2-7	TGTGCCAGCAGACCTAATCAGGGGTACGAGCAGTACTTC	CASRPNQGYEQYF
TRBV7-3	NA	NA	TRBJ1-1	TGTGCCAGCAGCTTATCCGGCGGGAACACTGAAGCTTTCTTT	CASSLSGGNTEAFF
TRBV6-5	NA	NA	TRBJ1-2	TGTGCCAGCAGTCCAGACGGAGATAACTATGGCTACACCTTC	CASSPDGDNYGYTF
TRBV19	TRBD2	NA	TRBJ2-3	TGTGCCAGTAGTACCAGCGGGAGGGATACGCAGTATTTT	CASSTSGRDTQYF
TRBV4-3	TRBD2	NA	TRBJ2-5	TGCGCCAGCAGCCAAGCAGCGGGAGTGGGAGAGACCCAGTACTTC	CASSQAAGVGETQYF
TRBV18	NA	NA	TRBJ2-7	TGTGCCAGCTCACCGGTCGGGGGTTACGAGCAGTACTTC	CASSPVGGYEQYF
TRBV28	NA	NA	TRBJ2-2	TGTGCCAGCACCGACCGTCAGGGTCCGGGCACCGGGGAGCTGTTTTTT	CASTDRQGPGTGELFF
TRBV25-1	NA	NA	TRBJ1-2	TGTGCCAGCAGTGACCGCGGACGGTTAGATGGCTACACCTTC	CASSDRGRLDGYTF
TRBV4-1	NA	NA	TRBJ1-1	TGCGCCAGCAGCCAAGGTCGGGACGGGGTGAACACTGAAGCTTTCTTT	CASSQGRDGVNTEAFF
TRBV7-8	NA	NA	TRBJ2-3	TGTGCCAGCAGCTCCATAGCGGCCGGAGATACGCAGTATTTT	CASSSIAAGDTQYF
TRBV9	TRBD1	NA	TRBJ2-6	TGTGCCAGCAGCGTAGGGGACAGGGGCTTAACCAACGTCCTGACTTTC	CASSVGDRGLTNVLTF
TRBV7-9	TRBD1	NA	TRBJ2-7	TGTGCCAGCAGCTTAGATCTTGTGGGACAGGGTCGCGAGCAGTACTTC	CASSLDLVGQGREQYF
TRBV10-3	NA	few	TRBJ2-7	TGTGCCGTCCAAGCGGCGGTCGGGGAGCAGTACTTC	CAVQAAVGEQYF
TRBV7-2	NA	few	TRBJ2-1	TGTGCCAGCAGCTGGGGGGTGCGGAGGAGCTCCTACAATGAGCAGTTCTTC	CASSWGVRRSSYNEQFF
TRBV7-9	TRBD1	NA	TRBJ2-1	TGTGCCAGCAGCTTAGTGCGGACCCTCGGGACAGGGTACAATGAGCAGTTCTTC	CASSLVRTLGTGYNEQFF
TRBV19	NA	NA	TRBJ2-3	TGTGCCAGTAGTCCGACTAGATTGGGCACAGATACGCAGTATTTT	CASSPTRLGTDTQYF
TRBV15	NA	once	TRBJ2-3	TGTGCCACCAGCAGAGGGAGTAGCACAGATACGCAGTATTTT	CATSRGSSTDTQYF